A single sample is the source of the 10 T cell receptor beta chains below, sequenced in a study of blood T cell repertoires in COVID-19. Measured with immunoSEQ multiplex PCR; TCRdb has only the in-frame clones, and not every one. This table holds about 180,000 clones, 75% to 90% found once. The sequencing input was peripheral blood. These receptors came from a human donor with active or convalescent COVID-19. The donor label of this sample is uncertain.

The rearrangement links TRBV10-3 to TRBJ1-3, with 11 bases that match TRBD1. V lost 4 bases to trimming and J lost 1 base; unmatched junction nucleotides: 9. The CDR3 covers 18 residues. The germline V gene has CDR1 ENHRY and CDR2 SYGVKD. The CDR3 loop reads CAISGTGGAGTSGNTIYF. CDR3 nucleotides: TGTGCCATCAGTGGGACAGGGGGCGCGGGAACTTCTGGAAACACCATATATTTT.

The chain recombines TRBV29-1 with TRBJ1-6; D unclear. Trimming removed 4 bases from V and 0 bases from J, with 7 bases in between. The CDR3 extends over 14 amino acids. Germline values: CDR1 SQVTM, CDR2 ANQGSEA. In nucleotides, the CDR3 is TGCAGCGTTGGGAGCAGCTCCTATAATTCACCCCTCCACTTT. The encoded protein is CSVGSSSYNSPLHF.

The CDR3 coding sequence is TGTGCCAGCTCCGGACAGGGGGCGCATCAGCCCCAGCATTTT. This translates into CASSGQGAHQPQHF. The chain couples TRBV6-5 to TRBJ1-5; 11 bases are a match to TRBD1. After removal of 8 bases from V and 5 bases from J, the junction contained 5 bases not matched to a gene. The CDR3 has 14 amino acids. The germline V gene has CDR1 MNHEY and CDR2 SVGAGI.

The chain combines TRBV7-2 with TRBJ2-3; TRBD2 matches at 8 bases. Germline CDR1 is SGHTA and CDR2 is FQGNSA. The J segment lost 3 bases and the V segment lost 5 bases, leaving 7 bases of the junction unmatched. The CDR3 consists of 15 residues. In nucleotides, the CDR3 is TGTGCCAGCAGCGTCGGGGGGGCCGGGACAGATACGCAGTATTTT. Protein sequence: CASSVGGAGTDTQYF.

This clone was observed a single time. The chain links TRBV2 to TRBJ2-7; 7 bases are shared with TRBD2. The CDR3 runs to 13 residues. The V gene end was trimmed by 8 bases and the J gene end by 3 bases; junction bases not matched to a gene: 7. CDR1 and CDR2 from the germline V gene are SNHLY and FYNNEI. CDR3 in amino acids: CASRWGGRYEQYF. CDR3 DNA: TGTGCCAGCCGGTGGGGGGGTCGCTACGAGCAGTACTTC.

V usage is TRBV7-9 and J usage is TRBJ2-5; 8 bases fit TRBD2. The V gene end was trimmed by 5 bases and the J gene end by 0 bases; junction bases not matched to a gene: 11. The length of the CDR3 is 17 residues. The germline CDR1 and CDR2 sequences are SEHNR and FQNEAQ (reference sequence). Here the CDR3 reads CASSPSVSGGYQETQYF. For the CDR3, the DNA is TGTGCCAGCAGCCCATCGGTCAGCGGGGGTTACCAAGAGACCCAGTACTTC.

This chain joins TRBV19 and TRBJ2-2, with D perhaps matching TRBD1 (6 bases). Germline CDR1 reads LNHDA; CDR2 reads SQIVND (reference sequence). This CDR3 is built from 15 residues. V lost 8 bases and J 7 bases, leaving 20 bases between the germline ends. CDR3 nucleotides: TGTGCCAGTTACACAGGGATTTACAGAAGCGGGGAGCTGTTTTTT. Protein product: CASYTGIYRSGELFF.

The rearrangement links TRBV12-3 or TRBV12-4 to TRBJ2-1, with D uncertain. V lost 4 bases and J lost 7, with 8 bases in between. The CDR3 runs to 12 residues. The CDR3 DNA reads as TGTGCCAGCAGTTCCCCAGCGAATGAGCAGTTCTTC. Translation: CASSSPANEQFF.

On this clone: The sample holds other DNA sequences that translate to the same CDR3. The rearrangement links TRBV28 to TRBJ2-6; D is unresolved. Looked up from germline, CDR1 is MDHEN and CDR2 is SYDVKM. V dropped 5 bases and J dropped 0 bases, with 5 bases sitting between them. This CDR3 comprises 14 residues. CDR3 nucleotide sequence: TGTGCCAGCAGTCCCCTCTCTGGGGCCAACGTCCTGACTTTC. This gives the protein CASSPLSGANVLTF.

The J gene is TRBJ1-1, the V gene TRBV7-6; D is ambiguous. V lost 1 base and J lost 6, with 12 bases in between. There are 14 residues in the CDR3. Germline CDR1 SGHVS, CDR2 FNYEAQ. CDR3 region: CASSLGAGNPEAFF. CDR3 DNA sequence: TGTGCCAGCAGCTTAGGAGCAGGTAACCCTGAAGCTTTCTTT.